Listed here is a single T cell receptor (beta chain). The sample is drawn from a study of technical replicates of blood from several donors. Clones were read by immunoSEQ multiplex PCR, and TCRdb kept only the in-frame ones, dropping some. Counted here are under 100,000 clones, roughly 93% occurring once; the ten biggest clones make up more than 0.2%. CDR3 length: 14 residues. The ends were cut back, 4 bases at V and 4 bases at J, with 14 bases in the middle. Germline values: CDR1 SGHNT, CDR2 YYREEE (reference sequence). The source is a human donor in good health. The chain combines TRBV5-4 with TRBJ2-5; maybe TRBD2 (6 bases). The specimen sequenced was T cells isolated from PBMCs. The CDR3 loop reads CASSTGLLAETQYF. CDR3 DNA sequence: TGTGCCAGCAGCACGGGACTCCTAGCAGAGACCCAGTACTTC.